The clone carrying this T cell receptor beta chain was seen a handful of times. The antigen is undetermined. A junction boundary mismatches the germline segment, possibly from a read error. This sample is part of a study of T cells in Graves' hyperthyroidism and ophthalmopathy. General study points: Researchers report that a 13 V-J model separated ophthalmopathy from stable hyperthyroidism. Ophthalmopathy, as predicted by the model, came a median around 6.7 months after the prediction. Blood also held most thyroid clonotypes expanded beyond 0.001.

Every diagnosis used clinical symptoms, serum thyroxine and TRAb, thyroid ultrasound and orbital computed tomography. Amplified TCR beta CDR3 regions came from RNA transcripts. HTBI primers were used for first-round RT-PCR of the TCR CDR3. TCRdb used MiXCR to reprocess the multiplex PCR reads, holding one entry per CDR3 protein. Among a few hundred thousand distinct CDR3 sequences listed, about a sixth were seen once. From germline, CDR1 is SGHAT and CDR2 FQNNGV. CDR3 length equals 13 residues. The sequence was collected from a woman in her thirties or forties with Graves' ophthalmopathy. Material: blood. The rearrangement links TRBV11-2 to TRBJ1-1; 9 bases are shared with TRBD1. The CDR3 sequence is CAGSSTGGTEAFF. The CDR3 coding sequence is TGTGCCGGCAGCTCGACAGGGGGCACTGAAGCTTTCTTT. The variable domain in full, with the rest retrieved from reference TRBV11-2 and TRBJ1-1, is EAGVAQSPRYKIIEKRQSVAFWCNPISGHATLYWYQQILGQGPKLLIQFQNNGVVDDSQLPKDRFSAERLKGVDSTLKIQPAKLEDSAVYLCAGSSTGGTEAFFGQGTRLTVV.